These T cell receptor beta chains were read from a single sample in a study of CD8 T cells in ankylosing spondylitis. TCRdb passed the 5' RACE reads through MiXCR, listing each CDR3 protein once. In the table there are roughly 200,000 distinct CDR3 sequences, roughly 13% of which are singletons. Sequenced input: blood, either unsorted or a sorted T cell fraction (not recorded which). The receptors shown here come from a male donor with ankylosing spondylitis or in good health (not recorded which). The conserved cysteine and the conserved F or W are not part of the CDR3 here. Clone size, where shown, is once, few, many, or a class for clones that have expanded.

.,13,TRBV27,TRBJ2-2,ASSPRTGGTGELF
few,12,TRBV5-4,TRBJ1-1,ASSFGGAGTEAF
.,14,TRBV29-1,TRBJ2-5,SVEGAPDGTKETQY
.,12,TRBV2,TRBJ2-7,ASLTSGGSYEQY
.,12,TRBV11-2,TRBJ1-1,ASSLADSYTEAF
.,11,TRBV20-1,TRBJ1-2,SAPPGGNYGYT
many,14,TRBV5-5,TRBJ2-3,ASSLTLQFFTDTQY
few,13,TRBV20-1,TRBJ2-2,SARYQGRDTGELF
.,15,TRBV4-1,TRBJ2-1,ASSRWTSGGDYNEQF
few,11,TRBV30,TRBJ1-1,AWRGEVNTEAF
.,11,TRBV20-1,TRBJ1-1,SAPWGGWTEAF
many,13,TRBV6-1,TRBJ2-3,ASRLTDLGADTQY
few,13,TRBV5-6,TRBJ2-6,ASSGRGSGANVLT
few,13,TRBV30,TRBJ2-1,AWSVGLAGIYEQF
few,12,TRBV30,TRBJ1-5,AWSKGVIQGPQH
few,11,TRBV18,TRBJ1-1,ASSKGENTEAF
.,12,TRBV4-1,TRBJ2-7,ASSAEGLSYEQY
many,10,TRBV6-2/TRBV6-3,TRBJ2-1,ASSYVYNEQF
.,10,TRBV12-3/TRBV12-4,TRBJ1-1,ASSFPAAEAF
.,13,TRBV5-1,TRBJ1-2,ASSLRGEVENGYT
.,12,TRBV12-3/TRBV12-4,TRBJ2-7,ASSLRSDIDEQY